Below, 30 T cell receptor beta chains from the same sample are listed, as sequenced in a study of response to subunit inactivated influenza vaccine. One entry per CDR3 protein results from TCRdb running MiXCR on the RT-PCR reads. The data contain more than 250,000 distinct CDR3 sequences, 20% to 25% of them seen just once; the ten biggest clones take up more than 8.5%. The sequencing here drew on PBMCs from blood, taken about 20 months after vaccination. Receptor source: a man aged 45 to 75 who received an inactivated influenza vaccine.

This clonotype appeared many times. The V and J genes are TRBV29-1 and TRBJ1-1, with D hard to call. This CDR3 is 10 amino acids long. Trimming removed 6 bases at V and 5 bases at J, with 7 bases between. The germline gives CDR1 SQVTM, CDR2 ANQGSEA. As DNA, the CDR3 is TGCAGCGTCGGAGCGACTGAAGCTTTCTTT. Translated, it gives CSVGATEAFF.

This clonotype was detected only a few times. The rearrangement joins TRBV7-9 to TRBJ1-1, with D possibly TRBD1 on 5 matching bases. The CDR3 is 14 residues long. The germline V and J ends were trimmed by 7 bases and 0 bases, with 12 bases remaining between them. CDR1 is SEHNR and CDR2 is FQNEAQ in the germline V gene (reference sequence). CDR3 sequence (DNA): TGTGCCAGCATTCCGGGAGGGGTGAACACTGAAGCTTTCTTT. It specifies CASIPGGVNTEAFF.

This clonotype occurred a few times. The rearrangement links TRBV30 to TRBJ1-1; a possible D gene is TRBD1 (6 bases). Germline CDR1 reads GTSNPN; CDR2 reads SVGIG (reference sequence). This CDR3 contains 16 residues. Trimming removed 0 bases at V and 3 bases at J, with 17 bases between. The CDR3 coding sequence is TGTGCCTGGAGTGTTGGGGGGGGCCGAGTGGACACTGAAGCTTTCTTT. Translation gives CAWSVGGGRVDTEAFF.

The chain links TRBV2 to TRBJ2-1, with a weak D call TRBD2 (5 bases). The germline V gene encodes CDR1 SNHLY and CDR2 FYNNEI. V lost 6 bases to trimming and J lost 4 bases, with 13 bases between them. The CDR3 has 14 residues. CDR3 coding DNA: TGTGCCAGCAGAGACCTACTAGAATACAATGAGCAGTTCTTC. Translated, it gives CASRDLLEYNEQFF.

The CDR3 is CASSPSQIQQLFF. The CDR3 DNA reads TGTGCCAGCAGCCCCTCCCAGATCCAGCAACTGTTTTTT. This rearrangement joins TRBV7-6 to TRBJ1-4, with D unclear. The CDR3 has 13 residues. Germline CDR1 and CDR2: SGHVS and FNYEAQ. Trimming cost V 5 bases and J 12 bases, with 16 bases left between them. Looking up the rest from reference TRBV7-6 and TRBJ1-4 gives the full variable domain: GAGVSQSPRYKVTKRGQDVALRCDPISGHVSLYWYRQALGQGPEFLTYFNYEAQQDKSGLPNDRFSAERPEGSISTLTIQRTEQRDSAMYRCASSPSQIQQLFFGSGTQLSVL.

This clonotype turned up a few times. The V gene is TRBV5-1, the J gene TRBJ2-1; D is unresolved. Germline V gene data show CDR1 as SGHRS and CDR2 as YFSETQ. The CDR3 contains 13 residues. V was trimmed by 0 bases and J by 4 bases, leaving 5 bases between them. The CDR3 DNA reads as TGCGCCAGCAGCTTGGACCCATACAATGAGCAGTTCTTC. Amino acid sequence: CASSLDPYNEQFF.

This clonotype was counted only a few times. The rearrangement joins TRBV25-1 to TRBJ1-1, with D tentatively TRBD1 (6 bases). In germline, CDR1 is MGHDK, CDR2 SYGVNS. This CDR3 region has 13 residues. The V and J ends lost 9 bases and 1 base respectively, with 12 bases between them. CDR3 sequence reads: CASASGANTEAFF. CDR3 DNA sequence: TGTGCCAGTGCGTCGGGGGCGAACACTGAAGCTTTCTTT.

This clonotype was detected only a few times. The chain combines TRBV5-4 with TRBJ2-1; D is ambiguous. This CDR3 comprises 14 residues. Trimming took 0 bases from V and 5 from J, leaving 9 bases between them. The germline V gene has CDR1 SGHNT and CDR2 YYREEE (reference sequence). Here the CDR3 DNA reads TGTGCCAGCAGCTTGGTCGGCAGGAACAATGAGCAGTTCTTC. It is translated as CASSLVGRNNEQFF.

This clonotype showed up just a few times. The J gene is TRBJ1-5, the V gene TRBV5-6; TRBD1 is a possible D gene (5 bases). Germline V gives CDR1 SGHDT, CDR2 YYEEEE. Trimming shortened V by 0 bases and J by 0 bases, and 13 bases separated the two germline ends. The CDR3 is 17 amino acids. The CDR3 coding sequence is TGTGCCAGCAGCTTGGGAGGGGCAGGTAATAGCAATCAGCCCCAGCATTTT. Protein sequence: CASSLGGAGNSNQPQHF. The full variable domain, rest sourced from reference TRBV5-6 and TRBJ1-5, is DAGVTQSPTHLIKTRGQQVTLRCSPKSGHDTVSWYQQALGQGPQFIFQYYEEEERQRGNFPDRFSGHQFPNYSSELNVNALLLGDSALYLCASSLGGAGNSNQPQHFGDGTRLSIL.

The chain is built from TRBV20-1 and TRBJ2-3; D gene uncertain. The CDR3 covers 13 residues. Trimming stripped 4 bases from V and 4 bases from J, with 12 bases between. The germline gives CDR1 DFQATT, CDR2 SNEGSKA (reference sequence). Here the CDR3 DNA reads TGCAGTGCTATACCCCAGAACGCAGATACGCAGTATTTT. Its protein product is CSAIPQNADTQYF.

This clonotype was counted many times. CDR3 sequence (DNA): TGTGCCAGCAGCAGGGACACCGAAGTCTACAATGAGCAGTTCTTC. This sequence encodes CASSRDTEVYNEQFF. V usage is TRBV28 and J usage is TRBJ2-1; tentatively, D is TRBD1 (6 bases). Trimming stripped 6 bases from V and 3 bases from J, with 15 bases between. The CDR3 spans 15 residues. Per germline, CDR1 MDHEN and CDR2 SYDVKM.

CDR3 loop: CASSASMGTGPETQYF. In nucleotides, the CDR3 is TGTGCCAGCAGTGCCTCCATGGGGACAGGGCCAGAGACCCAGTACTTC. The chain combines TRBV6-1 with TRBJ2-5; 9 bases map to TRBD1. V gave up 4 bases and J gave up 4 bases; unmatched junction bases: 10. The V gene's germline CDR1 is MNHNS and CDR2 SASEGT. The CDR3 runs 16 residues.

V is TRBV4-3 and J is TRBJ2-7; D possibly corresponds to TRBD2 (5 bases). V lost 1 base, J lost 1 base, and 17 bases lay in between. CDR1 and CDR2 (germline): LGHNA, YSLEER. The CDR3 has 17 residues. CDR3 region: CASSQGPGGRLSYEQYF. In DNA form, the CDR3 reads TGCGCCAGCAGCCAAGGACCGGGCGGAAGACTATCCTACGAGCAGTACTTC.

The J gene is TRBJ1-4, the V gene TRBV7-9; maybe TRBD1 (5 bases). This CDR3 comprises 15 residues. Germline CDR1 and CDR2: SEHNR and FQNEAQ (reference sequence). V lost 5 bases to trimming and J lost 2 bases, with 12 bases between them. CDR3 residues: CASSISRVTNEKLFF. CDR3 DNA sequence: TGTGCCAGCAGCATTTCCAGGGTGACTAATGAAAAACTGTTTTTT.

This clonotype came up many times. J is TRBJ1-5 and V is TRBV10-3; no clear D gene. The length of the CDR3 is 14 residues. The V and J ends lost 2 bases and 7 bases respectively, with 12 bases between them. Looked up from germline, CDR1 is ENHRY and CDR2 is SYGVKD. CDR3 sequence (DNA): TGTGCCATCAGTGAGGATCAGGAGATCCAGCCCCAGCATTTT. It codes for CAISEDQEIQPQHF.

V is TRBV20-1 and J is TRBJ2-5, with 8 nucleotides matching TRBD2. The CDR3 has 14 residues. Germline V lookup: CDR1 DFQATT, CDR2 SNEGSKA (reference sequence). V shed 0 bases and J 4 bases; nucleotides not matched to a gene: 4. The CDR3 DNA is TGCAGTGCTAGAGATCTGCTAGCGGGAGAGACCCAGTACTTC. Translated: CSARDLLAGETQYF.

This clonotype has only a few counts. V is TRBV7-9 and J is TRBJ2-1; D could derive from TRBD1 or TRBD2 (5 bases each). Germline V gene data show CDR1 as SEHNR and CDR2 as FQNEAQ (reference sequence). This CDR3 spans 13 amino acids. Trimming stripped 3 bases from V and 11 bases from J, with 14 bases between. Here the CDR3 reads CASSLDPGRQQFF. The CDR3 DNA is TGTGCCAGCAGCTTGGACCCGGGACGGCAGCAGTTCTTC.

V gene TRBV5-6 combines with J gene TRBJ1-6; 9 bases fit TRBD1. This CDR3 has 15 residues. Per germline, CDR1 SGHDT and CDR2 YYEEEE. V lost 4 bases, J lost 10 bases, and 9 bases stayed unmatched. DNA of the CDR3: TGTGCCAGCAGCCCTTCGAGGACAGGGGTCTCACCCCTCCACTTT. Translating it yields CASSPSRTGVSPLHF.

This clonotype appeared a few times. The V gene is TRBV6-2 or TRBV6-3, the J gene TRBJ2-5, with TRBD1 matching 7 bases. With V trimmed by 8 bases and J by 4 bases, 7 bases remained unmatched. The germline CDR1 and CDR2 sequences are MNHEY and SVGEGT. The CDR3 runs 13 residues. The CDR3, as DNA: TGTGCCAGCGCTCGACAGGGAATAGAGACCCAGTACTTC. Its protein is CASARQGIETQYF.

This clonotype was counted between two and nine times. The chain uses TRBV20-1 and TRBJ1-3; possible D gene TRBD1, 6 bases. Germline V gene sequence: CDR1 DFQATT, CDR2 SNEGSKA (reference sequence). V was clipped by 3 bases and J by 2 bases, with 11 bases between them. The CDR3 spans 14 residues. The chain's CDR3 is CSARGGATGNTIYF. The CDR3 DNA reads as TGCAGTGCTAGGGGGGGCGCGACTGGAAACACCATATATTTT.

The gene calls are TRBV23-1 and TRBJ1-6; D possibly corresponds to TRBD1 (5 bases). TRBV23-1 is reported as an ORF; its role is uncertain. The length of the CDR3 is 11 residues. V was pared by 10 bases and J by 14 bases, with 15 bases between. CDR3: CATPTVQALHF. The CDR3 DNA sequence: TGCGCCACCCCGACAGTGCAAGCCCTCCACTTT.

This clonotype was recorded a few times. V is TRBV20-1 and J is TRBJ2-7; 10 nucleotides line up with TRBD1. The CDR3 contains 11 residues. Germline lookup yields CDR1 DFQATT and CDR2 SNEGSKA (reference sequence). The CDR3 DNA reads TGCAGGGGGGACAGGGGTAAAGAGCAGTACTTC. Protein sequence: CRGDRGKEQYF.

CDR3 sequence reads: CASSPDSMNTEAFF. The CDR3 DNA follows: TGTGCCAGCAGCCCCGACAGCATGAACACTGAAGCTTTCTTT. V and J are TRBV5-4 and TRBJ1-1; weak D call: TRBD1 (5 bases). CDR3 length: 14 amino acids. V gave up 4 bases and J gave up 0 bases, with 10 bases separating them. Per the germline V gene, CDR1 is SGHNT and CDR2 is YYREEE (reference sequence).

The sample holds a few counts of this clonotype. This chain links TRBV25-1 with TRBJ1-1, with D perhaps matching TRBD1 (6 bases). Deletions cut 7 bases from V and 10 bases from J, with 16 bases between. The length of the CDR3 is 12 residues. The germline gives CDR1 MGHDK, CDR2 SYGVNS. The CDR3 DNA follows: TGTGCCAGCAACGAGGTGGGCAGGGGAGCTTTCTTT. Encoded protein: CASNEVGRGAFF.

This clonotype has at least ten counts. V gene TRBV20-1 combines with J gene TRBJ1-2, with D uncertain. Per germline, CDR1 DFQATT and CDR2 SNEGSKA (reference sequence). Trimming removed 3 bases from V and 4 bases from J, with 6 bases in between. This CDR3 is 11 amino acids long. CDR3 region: CSASDGYGYTF. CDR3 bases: TGCAGTGCTAGCGACGGCTATGGCTACACCTTC.

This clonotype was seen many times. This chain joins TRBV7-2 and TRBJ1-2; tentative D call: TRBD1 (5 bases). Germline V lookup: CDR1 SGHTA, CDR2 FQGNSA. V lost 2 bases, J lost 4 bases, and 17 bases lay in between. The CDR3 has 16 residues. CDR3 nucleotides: TGTGCCAGCAGCTTATCCTTTTTCAGGGTGGTCTATGGCTACACCTTC. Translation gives CASSLSFFRVVYGYTF.

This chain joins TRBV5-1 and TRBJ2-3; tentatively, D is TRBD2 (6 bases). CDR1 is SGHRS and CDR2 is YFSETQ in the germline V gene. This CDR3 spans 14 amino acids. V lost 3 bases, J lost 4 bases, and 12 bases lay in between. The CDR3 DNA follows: TGCGCCAGCAGCTGGGGGTCGGGAGCAGATACGCAGTATTTT. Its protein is CASSWGSGADTQYF.

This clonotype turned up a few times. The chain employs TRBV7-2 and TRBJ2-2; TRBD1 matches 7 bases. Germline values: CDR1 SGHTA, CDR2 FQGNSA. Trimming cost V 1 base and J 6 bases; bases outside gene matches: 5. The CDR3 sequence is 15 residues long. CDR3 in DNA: TGTGCCAGCAGCTTAGGACAGGGCTTCCCCGGGGAGCTGTTTTTT. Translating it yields CASSLGQGFPGELFF.

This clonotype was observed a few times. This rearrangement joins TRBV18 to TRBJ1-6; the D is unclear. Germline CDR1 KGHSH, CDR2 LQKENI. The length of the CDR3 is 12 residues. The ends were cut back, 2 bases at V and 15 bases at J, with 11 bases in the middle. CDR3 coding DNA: TGTGCCAGCTCACCAGTCCCTCAGATCCTCCACTTT. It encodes CASSPVPQILHF.

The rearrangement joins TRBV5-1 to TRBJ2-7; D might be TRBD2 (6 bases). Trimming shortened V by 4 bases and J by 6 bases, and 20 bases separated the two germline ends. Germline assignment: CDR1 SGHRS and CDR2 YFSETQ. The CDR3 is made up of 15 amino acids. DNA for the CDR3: TGCGCCAGCAGCCCCGGGGAGGCCACTTCGGGCGAGCAGTACTTC. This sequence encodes CASSPGEATSGEQYF.